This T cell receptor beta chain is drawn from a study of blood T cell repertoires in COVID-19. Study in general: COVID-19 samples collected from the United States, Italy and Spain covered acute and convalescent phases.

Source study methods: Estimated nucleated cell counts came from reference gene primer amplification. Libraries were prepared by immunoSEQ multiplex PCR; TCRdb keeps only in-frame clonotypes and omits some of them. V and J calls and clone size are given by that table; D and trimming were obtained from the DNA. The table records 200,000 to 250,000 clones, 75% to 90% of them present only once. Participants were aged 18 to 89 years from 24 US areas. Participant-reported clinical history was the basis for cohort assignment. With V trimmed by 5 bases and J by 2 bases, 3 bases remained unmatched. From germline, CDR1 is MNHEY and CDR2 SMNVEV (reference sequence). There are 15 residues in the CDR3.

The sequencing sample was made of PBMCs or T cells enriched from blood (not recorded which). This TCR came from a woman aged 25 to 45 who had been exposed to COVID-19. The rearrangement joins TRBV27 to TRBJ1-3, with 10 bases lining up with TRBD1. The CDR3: CASSRQGAAGNTIYF. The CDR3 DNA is TGTGCCAGCAGTCGACAGGGGGCGGCTGGAAACACCATATATTTT.